This T cell receptor (beta chain) comes out of a study of control samples from healthy donors and cancer patients. CDR3 length equals 13 residues. Trimming removed 6 bases at V and 6 bases at J, with 11 bases between. Looked up from germline, CDR1 is MNHEY and CDR2 is SVGAGI. This clone was seen a few times. Only in-frame clones appear in the TCRdb table, and some are missing; sequencing was by immunoSEQ multiplex PCR. The sample lists under 200,000 clones; about 94% were seen once. The sample was blood. The chain has TRBV6-5 and TRBJ2-2; D ambiguous. The TCR sequence derives from a woman in her forties in good health. The CDR3 loop is CASSPLGAGELFF. In DNA form, the CDR3 reads TGTGCCAGCAGCCCGCTTGGGGCCGGGGAGCTGTTTTTT.